This T cell receptor (beta chain) is drawn from a study of blood T cell repertoires in COVID-19. Study background: T cells, B-cell-depleted T cells, or PBMCs provided the cDNA or gDNA that served as material.

This clone was recorded once. V gave up 4 bases and J gave up 9 bases, with 19 bases separating them. Germline V CDR1 and CDR2: LGHDT, YNNKEL (reference sequence). The CDR3 extends over 15 amino acids. As processed by the authors: Scientists estimated how many nucleated cells there were by amplifying reference gene primers. Repertoires were generated with immunoSEQ multiplex PCR, while TCRdb's copy carries only in-frame clones and drops some. The DNA gave D and trimming, while V, J and clone size come from that table. The repertoire holds over 200,000 clones, with around four fifths as singletons. Sequenced: peripheral blood. The origin of this receptor is a woman in her 70s with active or convalescent COVID-19. V is TRBV3-1 (or the pseudogene TRBV3-2) and J is TRBJ2-1; D is possibly TRBD2 (5 bases). For the CDR3, the DNA is TGTGCCAGCAGCCTTTCCGGACTCAGTGATGGTGAGCAGTTCTTC. Protein sequence: CASSLSGLSDGEQFF.